This T cell receptor beta chain was captured in a study of Ad26.COV2.S vaccination and SARS-CoV-2 variants. Overall study results and limits: Breadth of non-spike TCRs did not differ between vaccinees and placebo recipients. Estimates derived from TCR breadth and depth analyses may have underestimated total T cell responses. Spike-specific TCR breadth ran higher among vaccine recipients than placebo recipients.

This CDR3 has 13 residues. The V gene end was trimmed by 3 bases and the J gene end by 14 bases; junction bases not matched to a gene: 12. CDR1 is SQVTM, CDR2 ANQGSEA, per germline. Notes on this clone: Its antigen is unknown.

Libraries were prepared by immunoSEQ multiplex PCR; TCRdb keeps only in-frame clonotypes and omits some of them. The sample comprises about 98,000 clones, around 82% of which are singletons, and around a sixth rests with the top ten. The clonotype comes from a human donor who had recovered from COVID-19. This material consisted of peripheral blood, taken after recovery from COVID-19. The chain employs TRBV29-1 and TRBJ1-4, with TRBD1 matching 7 bases. The CDR3 region has the DNA TGCAGCGTTGAGAAGATTTCCGGGACAGTCCTGTTTTTT. Residues: CSVEKISGTVLFF.